This is a list of T cell receptor beta chains from one sample in a study of response to subunit inactivated influenza vaccine. MiXCR was run by TCRdb on the RT-PCR reads, yielding one entry per CDR3 protein. The table records around 570,000 distinct CDR3 sequences, 6.5% to 8% of them present only once. Here the sequenced sample was PBMCs from blood, taken 23 to 25 months after vaccination. The receptors originated from a man aged 50 to 75 who received an inactivated influenza vaccine. CDR3s include the opening cysteine and the closing phenylalanine or tryptophan. D genes are given only for firm matches. Expanded clones get a size class; other rows say once, few or many, or leave the size out.

d_call j_call v_call clone_size cdr3_nt cdr3_aa
- TRBJ2-1 TRBV7-2 - TGTGCCAGCAGCTTAGCGCACAGCCCAAATGAGCAGTTCTTC CASSLAHSPNEQFF
- TRBJ2-5 TRBV7-8 few TGTGCCAGCAGCTTAGGCAGCGAGAGAGGGGCCCAGTACTTC CASSLGSERGAQYF
- TRBJ1-1 TRBV5-1 many TGCGCCAGCAGCTTGGCCGGGAGGGTCACTGAAGCTTTCTTT CASSLAGRVTEAFF
- TRBJ2-3 TRBV28 many TGTGCCAGCAGTTCTCTCCGGCTAGCGCCGGGGTATTTT CASSSLRLAPGYF
- TRBJ2-7 TRBV6-4 few TGTGCCAGCAGTGACTCTTTAAGTCCAGGCGGTGGTGGGGGTTACGAGCAGTACTTC CASSDSLSPGGGGGYEQYF
TRBD2 TRBJ2-7 TRBV18 few TGTGCCAGCTCCCCTAGCGGGACCACCTACGAGCAGTACTTC CASSPSGTTYEQYF
TRBD2 TRBJ2-1 TRBV20-1 many TGCAGTGCTATGAGCGGGGAGGTATACAATGAGCAGTTCTTC CSAMSGEVYNEQFF
TRBD2 TRBJ2-1 TRBV6-1 - TGTGCCAGCAGGACTAGCGGCACCAATGAGCAGTTCTTC CASRTSGTNEQFF
TRBD1 TRBJ2-7 TRBV5-1 - TGCGCCAGCAGTGGGACAGGGAGATCCTACGAGCAGTACTTC CASSGTGRSYEQYF
TRBD2 TRBJ2-1 TRBV12-3/TRBV12-4 few TGTGCCAGCAGTTTATTTCCGGGACTAGCGGGAGGGCCATCCTACAATGAGCAGTTCTTC CASSLFPGLAGGPSYNEQFF
- TRBJ1-5 TRBV30 many TGTGCCTGGAGTGTATTGTCCGGTCAGCCCCAGCATTTT CAWSVLSGQPQHF
- TRBJ2-2 TRBV4-3 - TGCGCCAGCAGCCAAGACACTAGTGAAGGCGGGGAGCTGTTTTTT CASSQDTSEGGELFF
- TRBJ2-5 TRBV29-1 many TGCAGCGTTGAGAACCCAGGGGAGACCCAGTACTTC CSVENPGETQYF
- TRBJ2-7 TRBV13 few TGTGCCAGCAGCTTCGGGTTTGGGTACGAGCAGTACTTC CASSFGFGYEQYF
TRBD2 TRBJ2-1 TRBV6-2/TRBV6-3 few TGTGCCAGCAGGCATAGCGGGAGTCCTGAGCAGTTCTTC CASRHSGSPEQFF
- TRBJ2-6 TRBV12-3/TRBV12-4 - TGTGCCAGCAGTTTCGGTTTGGCTGGGGCCAACGTCCTGACTTTC CASSFGLAGANVLTF
- TRBJ2-3 TRBV5-1 few TGCGCCAGCAGCTTGGGGTTTGCAGGGGTGACAGATACGCAGTATTTT CASSLGFAGVTDTQYF
TRBD1 TRBJ2-7 TRBV28 few TGTGCCAGCAGTTCCCTTGGACAGGGGGCCTACGAGCAGTACTTC CASSSLGQGAYEQYF
TRBD2 TRBJ2-3 TRBV20-1 few TGCAGTGCTAGAGATCGGCTAGCGGGGGGAACAGATACGCAGTATTTT CSARDRLAGGTDTQYF
TRBD2 TRBJ2-5 TRBV7-6 - TGTGCCAGCGTGAGGTCATTAGCTAGCGGGGGAAAGACCCAGTACTTC CASVRSLASGGKTQYF